This passage covers 14 T cell receptor beta chains from one sample sequenced in a study of PD-1 blockade in classical Hodgkin lymphoma. All patients experienced relapse after autologous stem cell transplantation, and brentuximab vedotin exposure was variable. Only in-frame clones appear in the TCRdb table, and some are missing; sequencing was by immunoSEQ multiplex PCR. This table holds 35,000 to 40,000 clones, roughly 88% found once. The sequencing here drew on peripheral blood mononuclear cells (PBMCs), taken before the second cycle of nivolumab. These receptors all stem from a human donor with classical Hodgkin lymphoma.

The CDR3 loop reads CASSYTGTGNTGELFF. In nucleotides, the CDR3 is TGTGCCAGCAGCTACACCGGGACAGGGAACACCGGGGAGCTGTTTTTT. The V gene is TRBV11-1, the J gene TRBJ2-2; 8 bases fit TRBD1. Germline CDR1 SGHAT, CDR2 FQDESV (reference sequence). Losses at the gene ends were 4 bases for V and 1 base for J; bases not matched to a gene: 5. The CDR3 loop spans 16 amino acids.

The rearrangement uses TRBV6-1 and TRBJ1-4; no definite D call. Germline values: CDR1 MNHNS, CDR2 SASEGT. V was cut by 3 bases and J by 0 bases, with 11 bases left in between. The CDR3 runs to 16 residues. This CDR3 is CASSDPIRATNEKLFF. CDR3 bases: TGTGCCAGCAGTGACCCAATACGTGCAACTAATGAAAAACTGTTTTTT.

V gene TRBV5-6 combines with J gene TRBJ2-1; possibly TRBD2 for D (5 bases). Deletions cut 4 bases from V and 4 bases from J, with 9 bases between. The CDR3 spans 13 residues. Germline V gives CDR1 SGHDT, CDR2 YYEEEE. Here the CDR3 reads CASSVDFYNEQFF. The CDR3 DNA reads TGTGCCAGCAGCGTGGACTTTTACAATGAGCAGTTCTTC. Looking up the rest from reference TRBV5-6 and TRBJ2-1 gives the full variable domain: DAGVTQSPTHLIKTRGQQVTLRCSPKSGHDTVSWYQQALGQGPQFIFQYYEEEERQRGNFPDRFSGHQFPNYSSELNVNALLLGDSALYLCASSVDFYNEQFFGPGTRLTVL.

J is TRBJ1-1 and V is TRBV7-9; D is possibly TRBD1 (6 bases). This CDR3 spans 15 amino acids. CDR1 and CDR2 (germline): SEHNR, FQNEAQ (reference sequence). V lost 1 base to trimming and J lost 3 bases, with 12 bases between them. The CDR3 reads CASSLDRGAHTEAFF. CDR3 in DNA: TGTGCCAGCAGCTTAGACCGGGGGGCGCACACTGAAGCTTTCTTT.

V is TRBV9 and J is TRBJ2-2, with 9 nucleotides matching TRBD1. Germline loops: CDR1 SGDLS, CDR2 YYNGEE. The CDR3 has 17 residues. Trimming removed 2 bases from V and 0 bases from J; junction bases left unmatched: 5. CDR3 region: CASSVLQGASNTGELFF. The CDR3 DNA reads as TGTGCCAGCAGCGTTTTACAGGGGGCCTCGAACACCGGGGAGCTGTTTTTT.

The chain employs TRBV10-1 and TRBJ2-7, with D perhaps given as TRBD1 or TRBD2 (5 bases each). This CDR3 region has 14 residues. Germline-derived CDR1 and CDR2 are WNHNN and SYGVQD (reference sequence). With 3 bases removed from V and 3 bases from J, the gap between germline ends came to 12 bases. The CDR3 here is CASSDTGTFYEQYF. CDR3 nucleotides: TGCGCCAGCAGTGACACCGGGACCTTCTACGAGCAGTACTTC.

V usage is TRBV5-1 and J usage is TRBJ2-7, with TRBD1 identical over 8 bases. Germline trimming cut 4 bases from V and 3 bases from J; bases unmatched to any gene: 3. The CDR3 extends over 13 amino acids. Looked up from germline, CDR1 is SGHRS and CDR2 is YFSETQ. The CDR3 DNA follows: TGCGCCAGCAGCCCGGGACAGGTCTACGAGCAGTACTTC. This gives the protein CASSPGQVYEQYF.

The chain joins TRBV5-6 to TRBJ2-1, with TRBD2 matching over 9 bases. Trimming cost V 6 bases and J 9 bases; bases outside gene matches: 19. The germline V gene has CDR1 SGHDT and CDR2 YYEEEE. The CDR3 has 17 amino acids. This chain's CDR3 is CASTSGGTSNQGGEQFF. CDR3 nucleotides: TGTGCCAGCACTTCTGGGGGGACTAGCAACCAAGGGGGTGAGCAGTTCTTC.

The chain combines TRBV4-1 with TRBJ2-7; D ambiguous. The germline CDR1 and CDR2 sequences are MGHRA and YSYEKL. This CDR3 is built from 13 residues. V was trimmed by 4 bases and J by 4 bases, leaving 11 bases between them. CDR3 coding DNA: TGCGCCAGCAGCCTTCTGTACCGATACGAGCAGTACTTC. It yields the protein CASSLLYRYEQYF.

This chain links TRBV5-1 with TRBJ2-3, with no clear D. CDR1 and CDR2 (germline): SGHRS, YFSETQ. This CDR3 spans 13 amino acids. The V end was cut by 3 bases, the J end by 2 bases, with 7 bases between. The CDR3 sequence: CASSSPSTDTQYF. In DNA form, the CDR3 reads TGCGCCAGCAGCTCCCCGTCCACAGATACGCAGTATTTT.

V and J are TRBV27 and TRBJ2-5; tentatively, D is TRBD2 (7 bases). The CDR3 spans 18 residues. CDR1 and CDR2 from the germline V gene are MNHEY and SMNVEV (reference sequence). The V end was cut by 3 bases, the J end by 2 bases, with 22 bases between. CDR3 coding DNA: TGTGCCAGCAGTTTCTTGACTAGCCTTGTAGGGGGGCAAGAGACCCAGTACTTC. Amino acid sequence: CASSFLTSLVGGQETQYF.

The chain uses TRBV9 and TRBJ2-1; 14 nucleotides line up with TRBD2. V lost 3 bases to trimming and J lost 7 bases; unmatched junction nucleotides: 3. Per the germline V gene, CDR1 is SGDLS and CDR2 is YYNGEE. The CDR3 length is 15 residues. CDR3 region: CASSAGLAGVNEQFF. For the CDR3, the DNA is TGTGCCAGCAGCGCGGGACTAGCGGGAGTAAATGAGCAGTTCTTC. The whole variable domain, remainder taken from reference TRBV9 and TRBJ2-1, is DSGVTQTPKHLITATGQRVTLRCSPRSGDLSVYWYQQSLDQGLQFLIQYYNGEERAKGNILERFSAQQFPDLHSELNLSSLELGDSALYFCASSAGLAGVNEQFFGPGTRLTVL.

V and J are TRBV20-1 and TRBJ2-1; D remains unclear. Trimming removed 5 bases from V and 12 bases from J, with 11 bases in between. The CDR3 is 10 amino acids. The germline V gene encodes CDR1 DFQATT and CDR2 SNEGSKA (reference sequence). CDR3: CSALLTRQFF. The CDR3 nucleotides read TGCAGTGCTCTTCTCACGAGGCAGTTCTTC.

V usage is TRBV12-5 and J usage is TRBJ2-1, with 11 nucleotides matching TRBD2. The germline CDR1 and CDR2 sequences are LGHNT and FRNRAP. CDR3 length: 16 amino acids. With 1 base clipped from V and 8 bases from J, the junction kept 7 bases outside the gene matches. For the CDR3, the DNA is TGTGCTAGTGGTTTGGAGGCTAGCGGGAGGTTGGATGAGCAGTTCTTC. Its protein product is CASGLEASGRLDEQFF.